A selection of T cell receptor beta chains follows, all from one sample in a study of vaccination and CD4 T cells after COVID-19. Which antigens these TCRs recognize remains unknown. TCRdb ran MiXCR on the PCR reads and lists one entry per CDR3 protein. The sample has around 15,000 distinct CDR3 sequences; more than 45% are singletons. Sequencing used CD4+ T cells from blood, cultured in vitro. The receptor set was obtained from a human donor who had recovered from COVID-19. The CDR3 runs from the conserved cysteine through the conserved F or W. The D gene is left open where the match is weak. A clone size is listed for some rows: how often the clone was seen (once, few, many), or a class if it is expanded.

j_call,clone_size,v_call,d_call,cdr3_nt,cdr3_aa
TRBJ2-1,-,TRBV7-9,TRBD1,TGTGCCAGCAGAGAAACCGGGACAGGTGGCAATGAGCAGTTCTTC,CASRETGTGGNEQFF
TRBJ1-1,-,TRBV10-3,-,TGTGCCACCCAACAAGACACTGAAGCTTTCTTT,CATQQDTEAFF
TRBJ1-1,-,TRBV30,-,TGTGCCTGGATCCCTGACGCCAGAGCGGACACTGAAGCTTTCTTT,CAWIPDARADTEAFF
TRBJ1-2,-,TRBV7-8,-,TGTGCCAGCAGCCCCACCTCGACGGAGAACTATGGCTACACCTTC,CASSPTSTENYGYTF
TRBJ2-7,-,TRBV18,-,TGTGCCAGCTCACCCCGCCTGTTGTACGAGCAGTACTTC,CASSPRLLYEQYF
TRBJ1-6,few,TRBV28,TRBD1,TGTGCCAGCAGTTTACCCGGGACAGGGGCTTCACCCCTCCACTTT,CASSLPGTGASPLHF
TRBJ1-2,-,TRBV7-2,-,TGTGCCAGCAGCTTACGGGGGGCCTATGGCTACACCTTC,CASSLRGAYGYTF
TRBJ1-2,-,TRBV7-8,TRBD1,TGTGCCAGCAGCCCGCCGGGGGAAGGGGGCGGCTACACCTTC,CASSPPGEGGGYTF
TRBJ2-1,-,TRBV11-3,-,TGTGCCAGCAGCTTAGATTCCGGCAATGAGCAGTTCTTC,CASSLDSGNEQFF
TRBJ2-1,-,TRBV28,TRBD2,TGTGCCAGCAGTTTCTATTCGGGGGCTAGCGGGGGAAATGAGCAGTTCTTC,CASSFYSGASGGNEQFF
TRBJ2-7,-,TRBV20-1,TRBD1,TGCAGTGCTCCCGGACAGGGGGCGCGGGACGAGCAGTACTTC,CSAPGQGARDEQYF
TRBJ1-1,few,TRBV11-3,-,TGTGCCAGCAGCTTAGCGGTCGCAGCTGAAGCTTTCTTT,CASSLAVAAEAFF
TRBJ1-1,-,TRBV12-3/TRBV12-4,TRBD1,TGTGCCAGCAAGGGGCAGGGGGCAACTGAAGCTTTCTTT,CASKGQGATEAFF
TRBJ2-3,-,TRBV24-1,TRBD2,TGTGCCACCAGTGATGGGACTAGCGGGGGGGGCACAGATACGCAGTATTTT,CATSDGTSGGGTDTQYF
TRBJ1-3,-,TRBV6-1,-,TGTGCCAGCAGTGATCAGGGGCTTGGAAACACCATATATTTT,CASSDQGLGNTIYF
TRBJ2-3,-,TRBV15,TRBD2,TGTGCCACCAGCAGAGAGAGCGGGCTAGCGGGAGGAGATACGCAGTATTTT,CATSRESGLAGGDTQYF
TRBJ2-7,-,TRBV7-9,-,TGTGCCAGCAGCTTAGCGCTGGACGAGCAGTACTTC,CASSLALDEQYF
TRBJ2-3,once,TRBV20-1,-,TGCAGTGCCCCGAAGGGAGGGGGGGGCCCAGATACGCAGTATTTT,CSAPKGGGGPDTQYF
TRBJ2-3,-,TRBV6-2/TRBV6-3,-,TGTGCCAGCAGTTACTCGATTCCTGGGGGTACGCAGTATTTT,CASSYSIPGGTQYF
TRBJ2-7,-,TRBV2,-,TGTGCCAGCAGTCCTCGGAGAGGGGGCTACGAGCAGTACTTC,CASSPRRGGYEQYF
TRBJ2-7,-,TRBV7-2,TRBD2,TGTGCCAGCAGGCTAGCGGGAGGACTCTACGAGCAGTACTTC,CASRLAGGLYEQYF
TRBJ1-1,-,TRBV20-1,TRBD1,TGCAGTGCTAGTCGCAGCACAGGGGGAAGGAACACTGAAGCTTTCTTT,CSASRSTGGRNTEAFF
TRBJ2-3,few,TRBV19,-,TGTGCCAGCACACCCCCCCAGGGACGTCGGGGAGGTACGCAGTATTTT,CASTPPQGRRGGTQYF
TRBJ2-2,-,TRBV4-3,-,TGCGCCAGCAGCCAGGTCCCGGCGGGCACGAACACCGGGGAGCTGTTTTTT,CASSQVPAGTNTGELFF
TRBJ1-2,-,TRBV4-2,-,TGTGCCAGCAGCCAAGATGGGCTGGCCTATGGCTACACCTTC,CASSQDGLAYGYTF
TRBJ1-5,-,TRBV2,-,TGTGCCAGCAGTGAAGCGCCCGGGGGAAATCAGCCCCAGCATTTT,CASSEAPGGNQPQHF
TRBJ1-5,-,TRBV7-2,-,TGTGCCAGCAGCTCCCTACTCGGGGGGCCCCAGCATTTT,CASSSLLGGPQHF
TRBJ2-7,once,TRBV25-1,-,TGTGCCAGCACCCCGGTAGGGGGGCCTTCCTACGAGCAGTACTTC,CASTPVGGPSYEQYF
TRBJ1-6,-,TRBV20-1,-,TGCAGTGCTAGTGGTTGGGGGCAACCATATAATTCACCCCTCCACTTT,CSASGWGQPYNSPLHF
TRBJ1-1,few,TRBV7-8,-,TGTGCCAGCAGCCGATCGGAAGGACGCACTGAAGCTTTCTTT,CASSRSEGRTEAFF
TRBJ1-5,few,TRBV2,-,TGTGCCAGCAGTGTGGACAGAAATCAGCCCCAGCATTTT,CASSVDRNQPQHF
TRBJ1-2,few,TRBV19,TRBD1,TGTGCCAGTAGACGACAGGGGGAGTATGGCTACACCTTC,CASRRQGEYGYTF
TRBJ2-2,few,TRBV7-2,-,TGTGCCAGCAGCTTATCGAGGGGTGCTCCCCGGGAGCTGTTTTTT,CASSLSRGAPRELFF
TRBJ1-2,few,TRBV30,-,TGTGCCTGGAGCTTCGGAGCGGCCTATGGCTACACCTTC,CAWSFGAAYGYTF
TRBJ2-2,few,TRBV27,-,TGTGCCAGCAGTTTATCGAGGGCCGATCGGGAGCTGTTTTTT,CASSLSRADRELFF
TRBJ2-1,-,TRBV7-2,-,TGTGCCAGCAGCTTCCTACTCGGATCCAATGAGCAGTTCTTC,CASSFLLGSNEQFF
TRBJ1-1,-,TRBV7-9,-,TGTGCCAGCAGCTTAGGGCAGGTCATGAACACTGAAGCTTTCTTT,CASSLGQVMNTEAFF
TRBJ1-5,few,TRBV20-1,TRBD1,TGCAGTGCTCGGGACAGGGATGAGCAGCCCCAGCATTTT,CSARDRDEQPQHF
TRBJ1-1,few,TRBV7-6,-,TGTGCCAGCAGCTTAGTTCTTAGTGGGAACACTGAAGCTTTCTTT,CASSLVLSGNTEAFF
TRBJ2-3,-,TRBV24-1,-,TGTGCCACCAGTGTCTCGCCCCCGGGTCGGGGGCCAGATACGCAGTATTTT,CATSVSPPGRGPDTQYF
TRBJ2-7,-,TRBV20-1,TRBD1,TGCAGTGCTAGAGGTGACAGGGACTACGAGCAGTACTTC,CSARGDRDYEQYF
TRBJ1-2,-,TRBV5-1,-,TGCGCCAGCAGCTTGGCCCAGGGTGGCTACACCTTC,CASSLAQGGYTF
TRBJ2-7,-,TRBV30,-,TGTGCCTGGAGCGGTGGCCGCGAGCAGTACTTC,CAWSGGREQYF
TRBJ2-7,-,TRBV7-2,TRBD1,TGTGCCAGCAGCCCAAGGACAGGGCTCTACGAGCAGTACTTC,CASSPRTGLYEQYF
TRBJ2-3,-,TRBV20-1,-,TGCAGTGCTGCTCCAGGGGCGGGGGTCACAGATACGCAGTATTTT,CSAAPGAGVTDTQYF
TRBJ2-2,-,TRBV7-2,TRBD2,TGTGCCAGCAGCCGGAGACTAGCGGGAGGGCCCAACACCGGGGAGCTGTTTTTT,CASSRRLAGGPNTGELFF
TRBJ2-7,-,TRBV5-1,TRBD1,TGCGCCAGCAGCCCCCACGGGACAGGAAAGTACGAGCAGTACTTC,CASSPHGTGKYEQYF
TRBJ2-5,-,TRBV7-7,TRBD1,TGTGCTAGCAGCTTACTAGGGACAGGAGAAGAGACCCAGTACTTC,CASSLLGTGEETQYF